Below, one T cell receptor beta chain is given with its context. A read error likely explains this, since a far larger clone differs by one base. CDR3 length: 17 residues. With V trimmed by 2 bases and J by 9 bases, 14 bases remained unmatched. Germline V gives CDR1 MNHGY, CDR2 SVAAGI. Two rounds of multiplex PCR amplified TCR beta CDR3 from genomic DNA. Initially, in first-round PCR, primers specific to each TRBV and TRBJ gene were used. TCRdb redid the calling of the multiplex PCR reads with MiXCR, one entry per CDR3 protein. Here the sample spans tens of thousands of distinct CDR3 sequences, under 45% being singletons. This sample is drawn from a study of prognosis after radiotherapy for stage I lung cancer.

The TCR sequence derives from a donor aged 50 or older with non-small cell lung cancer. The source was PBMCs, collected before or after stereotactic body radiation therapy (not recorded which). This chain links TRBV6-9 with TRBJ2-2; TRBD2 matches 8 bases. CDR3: CASSYHSPAGGSRELFF. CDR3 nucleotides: TGTGCCAGCAGTTATCATTCTCCCGCGGGAGGTTCCCGGGAGCTGTTTTTT.